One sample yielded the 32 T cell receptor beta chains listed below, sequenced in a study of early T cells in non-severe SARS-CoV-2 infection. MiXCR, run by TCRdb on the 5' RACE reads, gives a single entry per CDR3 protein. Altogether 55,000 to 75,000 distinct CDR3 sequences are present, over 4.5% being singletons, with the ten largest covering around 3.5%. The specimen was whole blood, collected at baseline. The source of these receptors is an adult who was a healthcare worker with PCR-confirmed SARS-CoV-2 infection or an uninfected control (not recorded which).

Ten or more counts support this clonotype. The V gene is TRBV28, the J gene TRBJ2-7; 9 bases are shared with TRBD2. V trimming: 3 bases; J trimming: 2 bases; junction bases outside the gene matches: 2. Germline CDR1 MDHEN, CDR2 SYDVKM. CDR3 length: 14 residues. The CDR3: CASSFSSGAYEQYF. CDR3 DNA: TGTGCCAGCAGTTTTTCTAGCGGGGCCTACGAGCAGTACTTC.

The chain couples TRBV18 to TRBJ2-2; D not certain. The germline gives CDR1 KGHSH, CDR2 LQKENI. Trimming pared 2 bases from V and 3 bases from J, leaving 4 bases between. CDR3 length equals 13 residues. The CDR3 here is CASSPGYTGELFF. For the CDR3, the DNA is TGTGCCAGCTCACCAGGGTACACCGGGGAGCTGTTTTTT. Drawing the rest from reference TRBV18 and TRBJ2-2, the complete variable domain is NAGVMQNPRHLVRRRGQEARLRCSPMKGHSHVYWYRQLPEEGLKFMVYLQKENIIDESGMPKERFSAEFPKEGPSILRIQQVVRGDSAAYFCASSPGYTGELFFGEGSRLTVL.

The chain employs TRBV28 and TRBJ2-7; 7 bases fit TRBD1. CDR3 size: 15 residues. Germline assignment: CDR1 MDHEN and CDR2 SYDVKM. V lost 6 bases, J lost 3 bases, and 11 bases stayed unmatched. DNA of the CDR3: TGTGCCAGCAGCCCCTCCGGGACAGAGCGCTACGAGCAGTACTTC. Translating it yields CASSPSGTERYEQYF.

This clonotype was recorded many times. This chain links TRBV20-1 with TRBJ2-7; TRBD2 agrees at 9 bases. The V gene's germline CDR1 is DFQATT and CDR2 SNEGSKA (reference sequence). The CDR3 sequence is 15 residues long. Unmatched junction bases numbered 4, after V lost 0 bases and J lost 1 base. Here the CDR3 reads CSARDGGGVSYEQYF. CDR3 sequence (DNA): TGCAGTGCTAGAGATGGCGGGGGGGTTTCCTACGAGCAGTACTTC.

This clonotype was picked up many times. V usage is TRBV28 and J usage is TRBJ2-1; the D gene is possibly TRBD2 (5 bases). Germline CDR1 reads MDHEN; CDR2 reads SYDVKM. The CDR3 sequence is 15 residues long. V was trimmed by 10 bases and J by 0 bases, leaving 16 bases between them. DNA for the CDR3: TGTGCCACCCAAGCGAGCGGACCCTCCTACAATGAGCAGTTCTTC. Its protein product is CATQASGPSYNEQFF.

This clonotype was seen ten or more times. The CDR3 spells CASRAGPDGETQYF. DNA of the CDR3: TGTGCCAGCAGGGCCGGACCCGACGGGGAGACCCAGTACTTC. The J gene is TRBJ2-5, the V gene TRBV6-5; no clear D gene. V lost 6 bases and J lost 5, with 16 bases in between. Germline V gene data show CDR1 as MNHEY and CDR2 as SVGAGI. This CDR3 has 14 amino acids.

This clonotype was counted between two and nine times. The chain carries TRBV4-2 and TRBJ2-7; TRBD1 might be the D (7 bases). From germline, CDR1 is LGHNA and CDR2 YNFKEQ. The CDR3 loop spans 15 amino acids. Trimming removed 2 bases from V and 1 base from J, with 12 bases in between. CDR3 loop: CASSQWAGGSYEQYF. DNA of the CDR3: TGTGCCAGCAGCCAATGGGCAGGGGGGTCCTACGAGCAGTACTTC.

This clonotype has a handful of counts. This chain's CDR3 is CASSLWGLAGGRRYEQYF. The CDR3 nucleotides are TGTGCCAGCAGTTTATGGGGACTAGCGGGAGGGAGGAGGTACGAGCAGTACTTC. The V call is TRBV28, the J call TRBJ2-7, with TRBD2 matching 16 bases. The CDR3 consists of 18 residues. Germline lookup yields CDR1 MDHEN and CDR2 SYDVKM. Unmatched junction bases numbered 6, after V lost 0 bases and J lost 4 bases.

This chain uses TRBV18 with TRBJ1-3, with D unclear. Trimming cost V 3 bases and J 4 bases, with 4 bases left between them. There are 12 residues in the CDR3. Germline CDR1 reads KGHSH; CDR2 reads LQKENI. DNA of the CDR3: TGTGCCAGCTCACCGCCGGGAAACACCATATATTTT. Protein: CASSPPGNTIYF.

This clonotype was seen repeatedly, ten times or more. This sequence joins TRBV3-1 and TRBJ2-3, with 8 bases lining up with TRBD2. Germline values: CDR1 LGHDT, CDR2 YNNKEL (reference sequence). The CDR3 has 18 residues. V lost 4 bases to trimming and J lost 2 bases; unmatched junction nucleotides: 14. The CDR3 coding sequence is TGTGCCAGCAGCCCCACCCTAAGCGGGAGCGGTTCCACAGATACGCAGTATTTT. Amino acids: CASSPTLSGSGSTDTQYF.

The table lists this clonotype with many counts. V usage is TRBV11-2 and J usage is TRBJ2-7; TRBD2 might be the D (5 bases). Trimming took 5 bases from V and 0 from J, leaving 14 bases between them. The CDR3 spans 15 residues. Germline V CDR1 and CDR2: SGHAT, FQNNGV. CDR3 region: CASSPQTGGSYEQYF. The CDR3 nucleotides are TGTGCCAGCAGCCCCCAAACCGGAGGCTCCTACGAGCAGTACTTC.

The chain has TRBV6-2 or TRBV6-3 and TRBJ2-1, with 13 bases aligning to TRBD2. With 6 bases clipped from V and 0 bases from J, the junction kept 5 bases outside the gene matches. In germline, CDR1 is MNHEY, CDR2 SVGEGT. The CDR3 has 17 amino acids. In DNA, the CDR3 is TGTGCCAGCAGCTGGACTAGCGGGAGAGACTCCTACAATGAGCAGTTCTTC. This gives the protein CASSWTSGRDSYNEQFF.

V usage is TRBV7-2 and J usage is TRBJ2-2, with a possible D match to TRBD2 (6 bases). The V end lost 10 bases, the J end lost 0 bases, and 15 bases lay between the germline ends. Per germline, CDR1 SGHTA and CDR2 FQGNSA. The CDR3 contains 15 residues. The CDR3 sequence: CANRLEGTNTGELFF. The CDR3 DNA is TGTGCCAACCGACTAGAGGGTACGAACACCGGGGAGCTGTTTTTT.

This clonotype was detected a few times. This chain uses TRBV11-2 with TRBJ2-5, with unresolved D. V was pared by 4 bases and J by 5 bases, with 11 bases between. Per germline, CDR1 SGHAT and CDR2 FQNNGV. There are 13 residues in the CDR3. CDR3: CASSSTPGETQYF. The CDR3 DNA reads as TGTGCCAGCAGCTCGACTCCCGGGGAGACCCAGTACTTC.

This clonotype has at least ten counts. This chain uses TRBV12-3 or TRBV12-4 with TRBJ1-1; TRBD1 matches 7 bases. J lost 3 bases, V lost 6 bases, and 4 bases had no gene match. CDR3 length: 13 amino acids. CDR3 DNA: TGTGCCAGCAGCCGACAGGGTTACACTGAAGCTTTCTTT. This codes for CASSRQGYTEAFF.

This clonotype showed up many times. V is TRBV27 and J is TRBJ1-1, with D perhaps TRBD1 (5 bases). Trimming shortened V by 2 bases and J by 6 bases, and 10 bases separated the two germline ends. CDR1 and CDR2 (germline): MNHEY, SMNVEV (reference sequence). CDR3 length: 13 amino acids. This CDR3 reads CASSLGGAAEAFF. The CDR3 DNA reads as TGTGCCAGCAGTTTAGGAGGGGCAGCTGAAGCTTTCTTT.

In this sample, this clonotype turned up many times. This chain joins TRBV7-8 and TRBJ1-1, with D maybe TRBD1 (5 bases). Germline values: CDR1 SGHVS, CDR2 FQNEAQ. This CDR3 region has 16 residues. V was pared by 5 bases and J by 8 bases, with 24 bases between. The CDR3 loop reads CASSLRGRGPYGEAFF. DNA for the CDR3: TGTGCCAGCAGCCTGAGAGGGAGGGGTCCCTATGGGGAAGCTTTCTTT. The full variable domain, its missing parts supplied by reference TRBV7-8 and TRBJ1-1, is GAGVSQSPRYKVAKRGQDVALRCDPISGHVSLFWYQQALGQGPEFLTYFQNEAQLDKSGLPSDRFFAERPEGSVSTLKIQRTQQEDSAVYLCASSLRGRGPYGEAFFGQGTRLTVV.

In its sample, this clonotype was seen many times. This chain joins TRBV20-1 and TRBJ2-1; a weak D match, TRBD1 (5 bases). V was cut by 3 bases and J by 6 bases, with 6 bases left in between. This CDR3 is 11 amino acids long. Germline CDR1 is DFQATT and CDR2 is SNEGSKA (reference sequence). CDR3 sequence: CSARTVNEQFF. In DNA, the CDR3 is TGCAGTGCTAGGACAGTCAATGAGCAGTTCTTC.

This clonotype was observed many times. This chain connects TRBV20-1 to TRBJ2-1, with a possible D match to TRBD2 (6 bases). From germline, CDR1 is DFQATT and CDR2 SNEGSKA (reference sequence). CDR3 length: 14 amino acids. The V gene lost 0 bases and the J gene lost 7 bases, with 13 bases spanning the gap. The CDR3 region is CSARDGTVSNEQFF. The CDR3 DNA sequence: TGCAGTGCTAGAGACGGGACTGTTTCAAATGAGCAGTTCTTC.

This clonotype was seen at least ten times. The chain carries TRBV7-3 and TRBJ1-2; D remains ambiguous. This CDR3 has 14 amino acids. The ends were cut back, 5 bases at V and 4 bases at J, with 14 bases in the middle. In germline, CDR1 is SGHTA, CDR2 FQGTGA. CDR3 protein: CASSQRTETYGYTF. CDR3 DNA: TGTGCCAGCAGCCAAAGGACGGAGACCTATGGCTACACCTTC.

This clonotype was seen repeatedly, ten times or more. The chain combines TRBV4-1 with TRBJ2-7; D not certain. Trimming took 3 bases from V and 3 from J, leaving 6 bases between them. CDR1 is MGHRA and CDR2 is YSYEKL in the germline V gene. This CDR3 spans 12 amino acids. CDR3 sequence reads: CASSQGNYEQYF. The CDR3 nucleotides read TGCGCCAGCAGCCAGGGGAACTACGAGCAGTACTTC.

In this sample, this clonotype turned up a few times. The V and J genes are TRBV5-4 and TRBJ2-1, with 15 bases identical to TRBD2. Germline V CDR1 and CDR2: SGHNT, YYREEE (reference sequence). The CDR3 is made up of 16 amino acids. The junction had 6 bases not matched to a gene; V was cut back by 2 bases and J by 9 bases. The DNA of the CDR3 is TGTGCCAGCAGCTTCGGACTAGCGGGAGGGTTGGTTGAGCAGTTCTTC. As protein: CASSFGLAGGLVEQFF. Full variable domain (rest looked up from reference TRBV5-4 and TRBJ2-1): ETGVTQSPTHLIKTRGQQVTLRCSSQSGHNTVSWYQQALGQGPQFIFQYYREEENGRGNFPPRFSGLQFPNYSSELNVNALELDDSALYLCASSFGLAGGLVEQFFGPGTRLTVL.

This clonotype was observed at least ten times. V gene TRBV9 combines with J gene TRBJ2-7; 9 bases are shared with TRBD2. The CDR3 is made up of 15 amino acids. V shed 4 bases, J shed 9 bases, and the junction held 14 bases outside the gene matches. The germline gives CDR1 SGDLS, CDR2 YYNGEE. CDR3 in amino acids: CASSPSGNSYEGQYF. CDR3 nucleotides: TGTGCCAGCAGCCCTAGCGGGAACTCCTACGAGGGGCAGTACTTC. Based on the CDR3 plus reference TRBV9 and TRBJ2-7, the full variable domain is DSGVTQTPKHLITATGQRVTLRCSPRSGDLSVYWYQQSLDQGLQFLIQYYNGEERAKGNILERFSAQQFPDLHSELNLSSLELGDSALYFCASSPSGNSYEGQYFGPGTRLTVT.

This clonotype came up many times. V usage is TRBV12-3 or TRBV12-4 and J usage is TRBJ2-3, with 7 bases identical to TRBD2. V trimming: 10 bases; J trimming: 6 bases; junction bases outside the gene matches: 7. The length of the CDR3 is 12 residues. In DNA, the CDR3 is TGTGCCACTTCAAGGGGAGGGGATACGCAGTATTTT. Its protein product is CATSRGGDTQYF.

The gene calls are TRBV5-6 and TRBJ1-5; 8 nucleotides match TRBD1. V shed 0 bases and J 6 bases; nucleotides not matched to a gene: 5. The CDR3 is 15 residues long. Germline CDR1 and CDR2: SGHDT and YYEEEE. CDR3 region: CASSLAGGKSQPQHF. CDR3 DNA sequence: TGTGCCAGCAGCTTGGCAGGGGGCAAAAGTCAGCCCCAGCATTTT.

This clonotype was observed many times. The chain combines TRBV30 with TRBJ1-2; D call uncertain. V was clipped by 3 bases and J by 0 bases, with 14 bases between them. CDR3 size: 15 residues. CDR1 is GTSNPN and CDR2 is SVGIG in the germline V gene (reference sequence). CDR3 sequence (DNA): TGTGCCTGGAGGCCATTGTTTGGGACTAACTATGGCTACACCTTC. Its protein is CAWRPLFGTNYGYTF.

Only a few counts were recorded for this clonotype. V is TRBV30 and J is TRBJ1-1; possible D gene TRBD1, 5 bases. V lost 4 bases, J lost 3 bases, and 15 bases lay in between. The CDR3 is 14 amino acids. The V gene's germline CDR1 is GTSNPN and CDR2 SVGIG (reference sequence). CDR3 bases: TGTGCCTGGACTCCTCAATCGGGACACACTGAAGCTTTCTTT. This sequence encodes CAWTPQSGHTEAFF. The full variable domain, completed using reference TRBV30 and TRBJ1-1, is SQTIHQWPATLVQPVGSPLSLECTVEGTSNPNLYWYRQAAGRGLQLLFYSVGIGQISSEVPQNLSASRPQDRQFILSSKKLLLSDSGFYLCAWTPQSGHTEAFFGQGTRLTVV.

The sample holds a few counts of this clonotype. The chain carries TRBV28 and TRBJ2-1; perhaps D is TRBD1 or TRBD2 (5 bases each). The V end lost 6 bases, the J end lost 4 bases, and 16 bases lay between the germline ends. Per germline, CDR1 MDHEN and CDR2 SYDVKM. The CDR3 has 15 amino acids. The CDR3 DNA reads TGTGCCAGCAGAAACGGGGCGGGCCTATACAATGAGCAGTTCTTC. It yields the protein CASRNGAGLYNEQFF.

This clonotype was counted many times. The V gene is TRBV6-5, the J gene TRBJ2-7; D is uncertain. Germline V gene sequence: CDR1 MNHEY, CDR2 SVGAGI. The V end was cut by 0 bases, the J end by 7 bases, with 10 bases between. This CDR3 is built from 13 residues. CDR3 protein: CASSYSPRNEQYF. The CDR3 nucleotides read TGTGCCAGCAGTTACTCTCCCAGGAATGAGCAGTACTTC.

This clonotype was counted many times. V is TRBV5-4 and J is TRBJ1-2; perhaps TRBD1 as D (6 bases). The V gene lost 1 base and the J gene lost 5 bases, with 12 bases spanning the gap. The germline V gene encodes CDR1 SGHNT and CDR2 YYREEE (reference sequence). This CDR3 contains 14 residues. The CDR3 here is CASSLNRARYGYTF. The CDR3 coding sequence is TGTGCCAGCAGCTTGAACAGGGCCAGGTATGGCTACACCTTC.

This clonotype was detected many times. CDR3 loop: CASSAGDTQYF. CDR3 DNA: TGTGCCAGCAGCGCGGGAGATACGCAGTATTTT. The gene calls are TRBV6-2 or TRBV6-3 and TRBJ2-3, with D possibly matching TRBD2 (5 bases). CDR3 length equals 11 residues. Germline V gives CDR1 MNHEY, CDR2 SVGEGT. Between the trimmed V and J ends, which lost 6 bases and 5 bases, there was a span of 6 bases.

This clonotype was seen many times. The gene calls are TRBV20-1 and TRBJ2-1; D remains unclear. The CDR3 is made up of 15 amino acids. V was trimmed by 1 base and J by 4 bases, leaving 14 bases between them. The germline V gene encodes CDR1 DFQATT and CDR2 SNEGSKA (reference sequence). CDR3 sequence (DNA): TGCAGTGCTAGAGCGCGACAACTTCTATACAATGAGCAGTTCTTC. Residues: CSARARQLLYNEQFF.